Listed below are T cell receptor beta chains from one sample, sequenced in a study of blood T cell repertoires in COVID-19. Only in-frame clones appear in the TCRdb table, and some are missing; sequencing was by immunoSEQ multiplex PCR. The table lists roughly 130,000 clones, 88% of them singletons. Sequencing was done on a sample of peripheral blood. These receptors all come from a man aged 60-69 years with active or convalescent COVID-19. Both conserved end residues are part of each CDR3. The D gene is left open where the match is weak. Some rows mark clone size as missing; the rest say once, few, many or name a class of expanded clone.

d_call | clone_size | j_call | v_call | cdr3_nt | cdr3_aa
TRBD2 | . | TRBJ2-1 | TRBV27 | TGTGCCAGCAGTTTCGGGCGGGAGATTAACAATGAGCAGTTCTTC | CASSFGREINNEQFF
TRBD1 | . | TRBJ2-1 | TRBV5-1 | TGCGCCAGCAGCGGTAACAGGGGCGATGAGCAGTTCTTC | CASSGNRGDEQFF
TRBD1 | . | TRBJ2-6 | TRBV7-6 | TGTGCCAGCAGCCTCTCCAGGACAGGGTTTGGGGCCAACGTCCTGACTTTC | CASSLSRTGFGANVLTF
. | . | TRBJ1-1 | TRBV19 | TGTGCCAGTAGTATAGATTGGCAGGGGAACACTGAAGCTTTCTTT | CASSIDWQGNTEAFF
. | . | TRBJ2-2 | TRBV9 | TGTGCCAGCAGCTTCGGGAACACCGGGGAGCTGTTTTTT | CASSFGNTGELFF
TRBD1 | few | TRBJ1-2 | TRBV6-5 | TGTGCCAGCAGTTACGCAGGGGGCGTCTATGGCTACACCTTC | CASSYAGGVYGYTF
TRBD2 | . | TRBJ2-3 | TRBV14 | TGTGCCAGCAGCCAAGATACTAGCGGCACAGATACGCAGTATTTT | CASSQDTSGTDTQYF
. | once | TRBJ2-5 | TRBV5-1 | TGCGCCAGCAGCTCCAACAGACTTAACGGGAACTTTGGGGAGACCCAGTACTTC | CASSSNRLNGNFGETQYF
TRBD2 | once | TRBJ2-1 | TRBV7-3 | TGTGCCAGCAGCTTAAATCCTAGCGGGAGTTCCTACAATGAGCAGTTCTTC | CASSLNPSGSSYNEQFF
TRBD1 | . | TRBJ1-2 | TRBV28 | TGTGCCAGCAGTTTAACAGACAGGGGGGGCTTTGGCTACACCTTC | CASSLTDRGGFGYTF
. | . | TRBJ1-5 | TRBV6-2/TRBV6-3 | TGTGCCAGCAGTTGGCGGCGTAGCAATCAGCCCCAGCATTTT | CASSWRRSNQPQHF
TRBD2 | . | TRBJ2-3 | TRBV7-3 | TGTGCCAGCAGCTTAATGGGAGGGACTAGCCCGCAGTATTTT | CASSLMGGTSPQYF
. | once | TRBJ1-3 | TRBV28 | TGTGCCAGCAGCTCACCCGACCCGGGGGACACCATATATTTT | CASSSPDPGDTIYF
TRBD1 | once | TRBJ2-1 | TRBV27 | TGTGCCAGCGCCTCCGGGACAGGGGTTTACAATGAGCAGTTCTTC | CASASGTGVYNEQFF
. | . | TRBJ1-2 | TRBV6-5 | TGTGCCAGCAGTTACTCGCTAGGGGGTACCGGCTACACCTTC | CASSYSLGGTGYTF
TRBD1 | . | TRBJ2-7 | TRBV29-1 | TGCAGCGTTGAGGGACAGGGTTACGAGCAGTACTTC | CSVEGQGYEQYF
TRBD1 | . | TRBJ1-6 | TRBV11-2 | TGTGCCAGCAGCTCTGCGACAGGGAGCTATTCACCCCTCCACTTT | CASSSATGSYSPLHF
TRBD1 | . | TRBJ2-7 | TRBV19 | TGTGCCAGTAGTATGGCAGGGGGATACGAGCAGTACTTC | CASSMAGGYEQYF
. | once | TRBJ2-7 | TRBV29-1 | TGCAGCGTTGCATCCAGGATGTATTCACCCTTGGCCTACGAGCAGTACTTC | CSVASRMYSPLAYEQYF
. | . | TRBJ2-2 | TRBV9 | TGTGCCAGCAGCGTAATAGGGAGTGCGGGGGAGCTGTTTTTT | CASSVIGSAGELFF
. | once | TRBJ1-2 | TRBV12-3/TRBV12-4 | TGTGCCAGCAGTTTTGGCCCTGAATATGGCTACACCTTC | CASSFGPEYGYTF
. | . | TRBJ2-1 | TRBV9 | TGTGCCAGCAGCGTAGATTGGGAGAATGAGCAGTTCTTC | CASSVDWENEQFF
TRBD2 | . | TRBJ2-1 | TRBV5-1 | TGCGCCAGCACCATTCGCGGGACTAGCGGAGACAATGAGCAGTTCTTC | CASTIRGTSGDNEQFF
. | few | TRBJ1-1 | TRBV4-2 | TGTGCCAGCAGCCAAGATGGAACAGTGGGCACTGAAGCTTTCTTT | CASSQDGTVGTEAFF
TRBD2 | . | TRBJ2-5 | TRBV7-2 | TGTGCCAGCAGCTCCCAAACCGGGACTACGCAAGAGACCCAGTACTTC | CASSSQTGTTQETQYF
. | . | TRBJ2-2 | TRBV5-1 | TGCGCCAGCAGCTTGGCAACAGGCACGGGCACCGGGGAGCTGTTTTTT | CASSLATGTGTGELFF
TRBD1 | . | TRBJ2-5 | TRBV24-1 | TGTGCCACCAGTGACTCCTCCGGGACAGGGTTGAGAGAGACCCAGTACTTC | CATSDSSGTGLRETQYF
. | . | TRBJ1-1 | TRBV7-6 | TGTGCCAGCAGCCCGGACAACTTTGAAGCTTTCTTT | CASSPDNFEAFF
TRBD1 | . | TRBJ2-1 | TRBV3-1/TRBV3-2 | TGTGCCAGCAGCCTCCGACAGGGGACGGATGAGCAGTTCTTC | CASSLRQGTDEQFF
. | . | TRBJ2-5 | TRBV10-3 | TGTGCCATCAGTGAGGCGGCCCAAGAGACCCAGTACTTC | CAISEAAQETQYF
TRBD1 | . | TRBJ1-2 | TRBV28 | TGTGCCAGCAGCTTGGACAGGGGGAATGGCTACACCTTC | CASSLDRGNGYTF
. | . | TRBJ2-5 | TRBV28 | TGTGCCAGCAGTCCCTTTCGGGAGAGCGCCCAGGAGACCCAGTACTTC | CASSPFRESAQETQYF
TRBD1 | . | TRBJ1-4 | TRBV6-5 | TGTGCCAGCAGTACCTCCGGGACAGGGTCGCGGAAACTGTTTTTT | CASSTSGTGSRKLFF
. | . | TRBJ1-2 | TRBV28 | TGTGCCAGCAGTTTACTACGGAACTATGGCTACACCTTC | CASSLLRNYGYTF
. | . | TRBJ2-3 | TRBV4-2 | TGTGCCAGCAGTCCCATCGGTGACTGGATAGATACGCAGTATTTT | CASSPIGDWIDTQYF
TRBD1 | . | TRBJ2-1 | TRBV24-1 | TGTGCCACCAGTGATCGGGCGGGACAGGGGCTCAATGAGCAGTTCTTC | CATSDRAGQGLNEQFF